This T cell receptor (beta chain) is from a study of T cells in Graves' hyperthyroidism and ophthalmopathy. Whole-study results and caveats: Blood also contained most expanded thyroid clonotypes above 0.001. Separating ophthalmopathy from stable hyperthyroidism was achieved by a 13 V-J model.

J was trimmed by 4 bases and V by 5 bases; bases with no gene match: 7. The CDR3 runs to 14 residues. In germline, CDR1 is SGHTA, CDR2 FQGNSA. Researchers took RNA transcripts and amplified the TCR beta CDR3 regions from them. The HTBI primer set served for first-round RT-PCR of the TCR CDR3. TCRdb re-called the multiplex PCR reads with MiXCR, one entry per CDR3 protein. There are hundreds of thousands of distinct CDR3 sequences in the sample; about two fifths occur only once, and 8% to 9% lies in the top ten. This clonotype was picked up a small number of times. Its antigen is unidentified. Used for diagnoses were clinical symptoms, serum thyroxine and TRAb, thyroid ultrasound and orbital computed tomography. The PBMCs studied were ones that came from 8 to 10 ml fresh peripheral blood.

This receptor was identified in a man aged 18-30 years with Graves' hyperthyroidism. Sequenced material: blood. V and J are TRBV7-2 and TRBJ2-7; 8 nucleotides match TRBD1. CDR3 sequence: CASSPRTGWYEQYF. The CDR3 DNA sequence: TGTGCCAGCAGCCCTAGGACAGGGTGGTACGAGCAGTACTTC. The whole variable domain, filled in from reference TRBV7-2 and TRBJ2-7, reads GAGVSQSPSNKVTEKGKDVELRCDPISGHTALYWYRQSLGQGLEFLIYFQGNSAPDKSGLPSDRFSAERTGGSVSTLTIQRTQQEDSAVYLCASSPRTGWYEQYFGPGTRLTVT.